The clone carrying this TCR beta chain was observed a handful of times. This record belongs to a study of identical twins. Via MiXCR, TCRdb re-called the 5' RACE reads, giving one row per CDR3 protein. The sample includes around 230,000 distinct CDR3 sequences, around 9.6% seen only once; the top ten take 4.5% to 5.5%. The sample was memory (CD45RO+) T cells sorted from blood. The TCR comes from a woman between 18 and 29 years old in good health.

As DNA, the CDR3 is TGTGCCAGCAGCCCCTGGGGGGACGCCTTGGGCTACACCTTC. Translated, it gives CASSPWGDALGYTF. The chain recombines TRBV2 with TRBJ1-2; D perhaps matches TRBD1 (5 bases). CDR3 size: 14 residues. Germline assignment: CDR1 SNHLY and CDR2 FYNNEI. V lost 6 bases and J lost 8, with 19 bases in between.